A single sample gave rise to the 21 T cell receptor beta chains below, sequenced in a study of CD8 T cells in Susac syndrome. The RNA, roughly 0.45 to 1 ug, was put through reverse transcription using random hexamers. TCRdb re-derived calls from the immunoSEQ multiplex PCR reads in MiXCR, one entry per CDR3 protein. This sample yields 100,000 to 150,000 distinct CDR3 sequences, of which just under 95% are seen a single time; less than 0.3% belongs to the top ten. Sequencing was carried out using CD8+ T cells from PBMCs. All receptors come from a human donor with Susac syndrome.

The rearrangement joins TRBV9 to TRBJ2-3, with 7 nucleotides matching TRBD1. The CDR3 spans 15 residues. Germline V gives CDR1 SGDLS, CDR2 YYNGEE. V was pared by 3 bases and J by 2 bases, with 6 bases of the junction left unmatched. CDR3 sequence reads: CASSGTGTDTDTQYF. The CDR3 bases are TGTGCCAGCAGCGGGACCGGGACAGACACAGATACGCAGTATTTT.

In its sample, this clonotype was seen a few times. V usage is TRBV19 and J usage is TRBJ1-1; D remains unclear. CDR1 LNHDA and CDR2 SQIVND come from the germline V gene (reference sequence). The CDR3 runs to 13 residues. V was pared by 5 bases and J by 2 bases, with 9 bases between. The CDR3 coding sequence is TGTGCCAGTAGTTCGACGGCAAACACTGAAGCTTTCTTT. It is translated as CASSSTANTEAFF.

This rearrangement joins TRBV9 to TRBJ2-1; either TRBD1 or TRBD2 may supply D (5 bases each). Trimming stripped 4 bases from V and 2 bases from J, with 13 bases between. Germline V gene lookup returns CDR1 SGDLS and CDR2 YYNGEE. The CDR3 runs to 15 residues. This CDR3 reads CASSPYGTTYNEQFF. CDR3 nucleotides: TGTGCCAGCAGCCCCTACGGGACCACCTACAATGAGCAGTTCTTC.

This clonotype occurred once. This rearrangement joins TRBV7-9 to TRBJ1-1, with D unresolved. This CDR3 has 12 residues. V shed 2 bases and J shed 8 bases, with 9 bases lying between them. CDR1 and CDR2 (germline): SEHNR, FQNEAQ (reference sequence). The CDR3 protein is CASSLLSSEAFF. The CDR3 DNA sequence: TGTGCCAGCAGCTTACTGTCGAGCGAAGCTTTCTTT.

This clonotype was detected once. This chain joins TRBV19 and TRBJ1-5; D is possibly TRBD1 (6 bases). V lost 7 bases to trimming and J lost 2 bases, with 15 bases between them. CDR1 and CDR2 (germline): LNHDA, SQIVND (reference sequence). There are 15 residues in the CDR3. The CDR3 sequence: CASTYRAGGNQPQHF. The DNA of the CDR3 is TGTGCCAGTACCTACAGGGCAGGCGGCAATCAGCCCCAGCATTTT.

V gene TRBV6-1 combines with J gene TRBJ2-1; D not resolved. The V and J ends lost 1 base and 14 bases respectively, with 12 bases between them. Germline CDR1 is MNHNS and CDR2 is SASEGT. CDR3 length: 12 residues. CDR3 nucleotides: TGTGCCAGCAGTGAAGGGGATAACATGGAGTTCTTC. This codes for CASSEGDNMEFF.

The V call is TRBV11-2, the J call TRBJ2-3; 11 bases line up with TRBD2. CDR3 length: 18 amino acids. CDR1 and CDR2 from the germline V gene are SGHAT and FQNNGV. The V segment lost 1 base and the J segment 2 bases; nucleotides outside the gene matches: 8. CDR3 in DNA: TGTGCCAGCAGCTTAGGGAGGAGACTAGCGGGGAACACAGATACGCAGTATTTT. Translated: CASSLGRRLAGNTDTQYF.

V gene TRBV29-1 combines with J gene TRBJ1-1; 7 bases are a match to TRBD1. The CDR3 has 15 amino acids. The germline gives CDR1 SQVTM, CDR2 ANQGSEA. Germline trimming cut 3 bases from V and 0 bases from J; bases unmatched to any gene: 7. CDR3 residues: CSVEYRGAVNTEAFF. The CDR3 bases are TGCAGCGTTGAGTACAGGGGTGCCGTGAACACTGAAGCTTTCTTT. Variable domain in full (rest from reference TRBV29-1 and TRBJ1-1): SAVISQKPSRDICQRGTSLTIQCQVDSQVTMMFWYRQQPGQSLTLIATANQGSEATYESGFVIDKFPISRPNLTFSTLTVSNMSPEDSSIYLCSVEYRGAVNTEAFFGQGTRLTVV.

The CDR3 DNA sequence: TGCAGCGCCCCTCACCCTGCGAACACCGGGGAGCTGTTTTTT. It yields the protein CSAPHPANTGELFF. This rearrangement joins TRBV29-1 to TRBJ2-2; no reliable D call. The CDR3 is 14 residues long. V gave up 7 bases and J gave up 0 bases, with 12 bases separating them. The germline CDR1 and CDR2 sequences are SQVTM and ANQGSEA.

This chain joins TRBV27 and TRBJ1-1; 7 bases match TRBD1. Germline values: CDR1 MNHEY, CDR2 SMNVEV (reference sequence). V lost 4 bases and J lost 6; bases outside the gene matches: 8. The CDR3 consists of 14 residues. CDR3 DNA: TGTGCCAGCAGTTCCCGACAGGGTCAGCCTGAAGCTTTCTTT. Amino acid sequence: CASSSRQGQPEAFF.

V usage is TRBV29-1 and J usage is TRBJ2-1; 8 nucleotides match TRBD2. V trimming: 6 bases; J trimming: 1 base; junction bases outside the gene matches: 5. The germline V gene encodes CDR1 SQVTM and CDR2 ANQGSEA. The CDR3 totals 14 residues. The CDR3 loop reads CSVGTRDSYNEQFF. The DNA of the CDR3 is TGCAGCGTGGGGACTAGAGATTCCTACAATGAGCAGTTCTTC.

This chain uses TRBV9 with TRBJ2-5; 11 bases line up with TRBD2. Trimming at V came to 3 bases and at J to 5 bases, leaving 9 bases not matched to a gene. Germline V lookup: CDR1 SGDLS, CDR2 YYNGEE. This CDR3 region has 16 residues. The chain's CDR3 is CASSALTSGGTETQYF. CDR3 DNA: TGTGCCAGCAGCGCCCTCACTAGCGGGGGAACGGAGACCCAGTACTTC.

The J gene is TRBJ2-1, the V gene TRBV6-6; D unclear. V shed 3 bases and J shed 3 bases, with 15 bases lying between them. Germline V CDR1 and CDR2: MNHNY, SVGAGI (reference sequence). This CDR3 region has 16 residues. This CDR3 reads CASSYSVTENYNEQFF. The CDR3 nucleotides are TGTGCCAGCAGTTATTCGGTAACAGAGAACTACAATGAGCAGTTCTTC.

The rearrangement joins TRBV5-1 to TRBJ2-7; 9 nucleotides agree with TRBD1. Germline CDR1 SGHRS, CDR2 YFSETQ. J gave up 2 bases and V 4 bases, and 7 bases lay outside the gene matches. The length of the CDR3 is 15 residues. The CDR3 loop is CASSPWDRETYEQYF. The CDR3 bases are TGCGCCAGCAGCCCGTGGGACAGGGAGACCTACGAGCAGTACTTC.

The V and J genes are TRBV25-1 and TRBJ1-2, with a weak D call TRBD1 (6 bases). This CDR3 region has 13 residues. The germline V gene encodes CDR1 MGHDK and CDR2 SYGVNS. V was cut by 3 bases and J by 7 bases, with 12 bases left in between. CDR3 sequence: CASSDVGAFGYTF. The CDR3 DNA follows: TGTGCCAGCAGTGATGTGGGGGCCTTTGGCTACACCTTC.

V and J are TRBV5-6 and TRBJ1-6, with TRBD1 identical over 9 bases. The germline CDR1 and CDR2 sequences are SGHDT and YYEEEE. The V and J ends lost 5 bases and 10 bases, in that order; junction bases with no gene match: 7. CDR3 length: 14 residues. CDR3 sequence reads: CASRIQGAGSPLHF. The CDR3 nucleotides are TGTGCCAGCAGGATACAGGGGGCAGGATCACCCCTCCACTTT.

This chain links TRBV19 with TRBJ1-1; a weak D match, TRBD1 (5 bases). The V and J ends lost 5 bases and 2 bases respectively, with 12 bases between them. Germline V CDR1 and CDR2: LNHDA, SQIVND (reference sequence). The CDR3 totals 14 residues. CDR3 DNA sequence: TGTGCCAGTAGTTCGGGGCGGAGTAACACTGAAGCTTTCTTT. Translating it yields CASSSGRSNTEAFF.

The chain has TRBV7-9 and TRBJ1-1, with D maybe TRBD1 (5 bases). Germline-derived CDR1 and CDR2 are SEHNR and FQNEAQ (reference sequence). The CDR3 has 15 residues. V lost 5 bases and J 5 bases, leaving 18 bases between the germline ends. CDR3 in amino acids: CASSPPTRGDTEAFF. The CDR3 nucleotides are TGTGCCAGCAGCCCGCCCACGCGGGGGGATACTGAAGCTTTCTTT. The full variable domain, its missing parts supplied by reference TRBV7-9 and TRBJ1-1, is DTGVSQNPRHKITKRGQNVTFRCDPISEHNRLYWYRQTLGQGPEFLTYFQNEAQLEKSRLLSDRFSAERPKGSFSTLEIQRTEQGDSAMYLCASSPPTRGDTEAFFGQGTRLTVV.

This sequence joins TRBV19 and TRBJ2-7, with TRBD2 identical over 12 bases. This CDR3 contains 14 residues. Germline CDR1 is LNHDA and CDR2 is SQIVND (reference sequence). V shed 6 bases and J 7 bases; nucleotides not matched to a gene: 7. The CDR3 spells CASSALAGGREQYF. As DNA, the CDR3 is TGTGCCAGTAGCGCACTAGCGGGGGGTCGAGAGCAGTACTTC.

V and J are TRBV5-1 and TRBJ2-2; no clear D gene. The germline gives CDR1 SGHRS, CDR2 YFSETQ. This CDR3 is built from 15 residues. Deletions cut 0 bases from V and 3 bases from J, with 9 bases between. The CDR3 is CASSLEGLDTGELFF. The CDR3 DNA is TGCGCCAGCAGCTTGGAGGGATTGGACACCGGGGAGCTGTTTTTT.

The V call is TRBV30, the J call TRBJ1-1, with D hard to call. This CDR3 has 14 residues. Per germline, CDR1 GTSNPN and CDR2 SVGIG (reference sequence). Trimming shortened V by 2 bases and J by 5 bases, and 15 bases separated the two germline ends. The CDR3 spells CAWSSRDSWTEAFF. The DNA of the CDR3 is TGTGCCTGGAGTTCGCGAGATTCCTGGACTGAAGCTTTCTTT.